This entry describes one T cell receptor beta chain. No antigen is known for it. No base quality values were provided; no much bigger clone lies one nucleotide off. The CDR3, from cysteine to phenylalanine, totals 12 residues. The retained sequence is limited to the CDR3, 36 bases, with the frame set at the first base. Trimming takes 3 bases from V and 2 bases from J, and the germline ends sit 7 bases apart. CDR1 and CDR2 (SQVTM, ANQGSEA) derive from the germline V gene. TCRbeta CDR3 regions were amplified from genomic DNA using the immunoSEQ Assay, a bias-controlled multiplex PCR. Regarding the original processing steps: Within the assay, amplification of reference gene primers was used to estimate how many nucleated cells each sample contained. Sequence reads were collapsed and filtered to measure the absolute abundance of every unique TCRbeta CDR3 rearrangement. For each sample, productive Simpson clonality was calculated by taking the square root of Simpson's diversity index across productive rearrangements. Here the immuneACCESS table is served through TCRdb, limited to in-frame sequences with V and J called. Missing clones are a known gap in these copies; in checked studies unresolved V genes cover under half, and the rest lacks a known reason. V and J calls and clone size are given by that table; D and trimming were obtained from the DNA. For this sample there are about 310,000 clones; about nine tenths appear just once. Jointly, the top ten make up 1% of the sample.

This sample is part of a study of blood T cell repertoires in COVID-19 (dated by TCRdb to between 2020 and 2021). With regard to the full study: The collaborator samples originated in the United States, Italy and Spain and spanned the acute and convalescent phases of COVID-19. The material from the prospective study consisted of cDNA or gDNA derived from T cells, B-cell-depleted T cells, or PBMCs. The dataset comprised deeply sampled blood TCRbeta repertoires from subjects exposed to, actively infected with, or recovered from COVID-19. A freely available public database, intended as a resource for researchers studying the immune response to SARS-CoV-2, is where the repertoires were released. The samples were drawn from two sources: the first 160 participants of the ongoing ImmuneRACE study, and about 1,300 subjects contributed by 6 global collaborators. The sample metadata nearly always contained a de-identified subject ID, COVID-19 status, age in years and sex. Where available, HLA class I and class II types were taken from metadata supplied by the sample provider and were not determined by assay-based typing. On the study overall, not on this receptor specifically: Clinical and demographic metadata were provided uncurated, with the amount varying by source and participant.

Each collaborating institution followed its own protocols to collect whole blood in K2EDTA tubes. For TCRbeta analysis, collaborators shipped samples as frozen whole blood, isolated PBMCs, or DNA extracted from either of those sample types. The rearranged segments are TRBV29-1 and TRBJ1-2; the D gene is not confidently resolved. The sample taken for sequencing was peripheral blood. The TCR was taken from a man aged 50 or older with active or convalescent COVID-19. The CDR3 protein sequence reads: CSVDSSNYGYTF. The DNA sequence follows: TGCAGCGTTGATAGTTCAAACTATGGCTACACCTTC. Here the CDR3 is joined to the reference TRBV29-1 and TRBJ1-2 genes, and the full variable domain is: SAVISQKPSRDICQRGTSLTIQCQVDSQVTMMFWYRQQPGQSLTLIATANQGSEATYESGFVIDKFPISRPNLTFSTLTVSNMSPEDSSIYLCSVDSSNYGYTFGSGTRLTVV.